This T cell receptor beta chain originates from a study of T cell responses to AZD1222 COVID-19 vaccine. The V gene's germline CDR1 is MDHEN and CDR2 SYDVKM. The trim removed 6 bases at V and 3 bases at J, leaving 7 bases unmatched. CDR3 length: 14 amino acids. Sequenced by immunoSEQ multiplex PCR; TCRdb stores in-frame clones only, minus some. The sample shows roughly 200,000 clones, 85% to 95% of them seen only once. The input for sequencing was peripheral blood, taken on day 0 of MenACWY control vaccination. The sequence derives from an adult in good health. This sequence joins TRBV28 and TRBJ1-2; 7 bases map to TRBD1. The CDR3: CASSVRQGHYGYTF. CDR3 nucleotide sequence: TGTGCCAGCAGCGTCCGACAGGGCCACTATGGCTACACCTTC.